This T cell receptor beta chain emerged from a study of technical replicates of blood from a handful of donors. Germline CDR1 and CDR2: MNHNS and SASEGT. Trimming left V 11 bases short and J 7 bases short, with 15 bases between. The CDR3 runs to 12 residues. The method was immunoSEQ multiplex PCR; TCRdb's version includes in-frame clones alone and lacks a portion of them. The data hold some 96,000 clones, with 90% to 97% observed a single time. The TCR originated in a human donor in good health. This chain uses TRBV6-1 with TRBJ2-1; the D gene is possibly TRBD1 (6 bases). The source material was T cells isolated from PBMCs. CDR3 sequence reads: CAGSGQFNEQFF. In DNA form, the CDR3 reads TGTGCCGGCTCAGGACAGTTTAATGAGCAGTTCTTC.